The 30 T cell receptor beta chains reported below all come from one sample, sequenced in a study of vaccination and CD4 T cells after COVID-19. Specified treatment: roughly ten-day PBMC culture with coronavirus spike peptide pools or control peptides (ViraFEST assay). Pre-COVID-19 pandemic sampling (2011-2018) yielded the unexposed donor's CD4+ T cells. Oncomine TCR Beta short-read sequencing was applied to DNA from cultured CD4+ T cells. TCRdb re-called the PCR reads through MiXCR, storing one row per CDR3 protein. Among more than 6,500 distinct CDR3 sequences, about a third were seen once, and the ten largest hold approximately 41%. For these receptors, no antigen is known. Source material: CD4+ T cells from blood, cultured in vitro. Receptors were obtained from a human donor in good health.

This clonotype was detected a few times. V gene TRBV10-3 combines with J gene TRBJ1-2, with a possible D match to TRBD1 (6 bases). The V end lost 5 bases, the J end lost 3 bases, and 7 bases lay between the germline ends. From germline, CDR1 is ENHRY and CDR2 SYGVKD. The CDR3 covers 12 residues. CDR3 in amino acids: CAISSGDYGYTF. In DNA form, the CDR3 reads TGTGCCATCAGTTCAGGGGACTATGGCTACACCTTC.

CDR3 sequence: CASSLYTPVAGGSTDTQYF. Written as DNA, the CDR3 is TGTGCCAGCAGTTTATATACCCCGGTAGCGGGGGGAAGCACAGATACGCAGTATTTT. This rearrangement joins TRBV27 to TRBJ2-3; the match to TRBD2 covers 10 bases. With V trimmed by 1 base and J by 0 bases, 10 bases remained unmatched. From germline, CDR1 is MNHEY and CDR2 SMNVEV (reference sequence). This CDR3 is 19 amino acids long.

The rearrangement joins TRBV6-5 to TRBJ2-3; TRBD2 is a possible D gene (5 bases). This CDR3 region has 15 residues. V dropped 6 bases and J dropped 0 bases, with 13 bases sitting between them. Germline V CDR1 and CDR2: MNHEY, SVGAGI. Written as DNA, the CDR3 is TGTGCCAGCAGCTACCGGGATACTAGCACAGATACGCAGTATTTT. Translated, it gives CASSYRDTSTDTQYF.

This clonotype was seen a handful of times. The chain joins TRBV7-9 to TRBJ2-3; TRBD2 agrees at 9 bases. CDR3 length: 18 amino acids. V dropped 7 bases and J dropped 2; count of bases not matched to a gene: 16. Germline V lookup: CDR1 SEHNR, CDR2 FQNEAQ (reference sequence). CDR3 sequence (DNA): TGTGCCAGCAACCAGGCTGGCCTTAGCGGGGGTCACACAGATACGCAGTATTTT. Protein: CASNQAGLSGGHTDTQYF.

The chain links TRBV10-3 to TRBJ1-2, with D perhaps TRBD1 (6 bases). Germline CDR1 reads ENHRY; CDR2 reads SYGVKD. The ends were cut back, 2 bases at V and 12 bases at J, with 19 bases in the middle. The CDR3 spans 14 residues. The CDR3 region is CAISEATGFSRHTF. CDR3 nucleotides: TGTGCCATCAGTGAGGCAACAGGGTTTTCAAGGCACACCTTC.

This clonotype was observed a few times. CDR3 bases: TGTGCCAGCGGGACCAAAACGCAGTATTTT. Protein sequence: CASGTKTQYF. The chain carries TRBV27 and TRBJ2-3; D possibly matches TRBD1 or TRBD2 (5 bases each). V was shortened by 8 bases and J by 9 bases, with 9 bases between the two germline ends. Germline V lookup: CDR1 MNHEY, CDR2 SMNVEV (reference sequence). The CDR3 is 10 residues long.

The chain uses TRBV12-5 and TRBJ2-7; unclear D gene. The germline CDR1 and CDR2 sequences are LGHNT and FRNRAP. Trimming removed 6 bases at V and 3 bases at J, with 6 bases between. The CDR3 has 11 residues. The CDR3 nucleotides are TGTGCTAGTGGGGACCACTACGAGCAGTACTTC. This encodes CASGDHYEQYF.

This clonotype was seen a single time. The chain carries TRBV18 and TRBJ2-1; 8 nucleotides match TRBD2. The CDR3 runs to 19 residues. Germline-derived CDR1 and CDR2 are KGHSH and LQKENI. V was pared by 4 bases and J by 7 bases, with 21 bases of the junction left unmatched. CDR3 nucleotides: TGTGCCAGCTCACGAGGCACAGGCCTTGGCGGGGGGCTCGTGAATGAGCAGTTCTTC. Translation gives CASSRGTGLGGGLVNEQFF.

The CDR3 nucleotides read TGTGCCAGCAGTTTAGCGGGGGGCTGGGGCTACACCTTC. It translates to CASSLAGGWGYTF. J is TRBJ1-2 and V is TRBV12-3 or TRBV12-4, with D possibly being TRBD1 (6 bases). Trimming cost V 0 bases and J 8 bases, with 10 bases left between them. The CDR3 loop spans 13 amino acids.

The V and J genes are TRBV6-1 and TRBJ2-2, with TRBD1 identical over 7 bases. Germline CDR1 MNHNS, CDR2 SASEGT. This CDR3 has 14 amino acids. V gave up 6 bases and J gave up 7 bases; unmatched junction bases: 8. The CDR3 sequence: CASRDDRDIGELFF. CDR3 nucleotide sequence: TGTGCCAGCAGAGACGACAGGGATATCGGGGAGCTGTTTTTT.

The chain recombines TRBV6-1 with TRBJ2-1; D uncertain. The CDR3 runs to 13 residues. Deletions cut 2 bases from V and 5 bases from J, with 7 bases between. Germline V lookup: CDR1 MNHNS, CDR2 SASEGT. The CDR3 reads CASSESKDNEQFF. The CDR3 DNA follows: TGTGCCAGCAGTGAATCCAAAGACAATGAGCAGTTCTTC.

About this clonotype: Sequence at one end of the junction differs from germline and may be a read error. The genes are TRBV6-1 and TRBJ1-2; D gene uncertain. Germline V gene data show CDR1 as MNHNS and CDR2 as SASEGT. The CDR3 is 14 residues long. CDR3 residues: CASTLHRPNYDYTF. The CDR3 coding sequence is TGTGCCAGCACCCTGCATCGTCCTAACTATGACTACACCTTC.

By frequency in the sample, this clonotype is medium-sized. In DNA, the CDR3 is TGCGCCAGCAGTGACAGGGCAGACATTCAGTACTTC. Amino acid sequence: CASSDRADIQYF. The chain carries TRBV10-1 and TRBJ2-4; perhaps TRBD1 as D (5 bases). The CDR3 totals 12 residues. The germline V gene has CDR1 WNHNN and CDR2 SYGVQD (reference sequence). With 3 bases removed from V and 8 bases from J, the gap between germline ends came to 8 bases.

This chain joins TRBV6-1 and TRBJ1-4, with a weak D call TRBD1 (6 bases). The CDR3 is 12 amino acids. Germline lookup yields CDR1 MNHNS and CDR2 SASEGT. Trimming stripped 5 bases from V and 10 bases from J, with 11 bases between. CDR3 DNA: TGTGCCAGCAGTCAGCCACAGGGAAAACTGTTTTTT. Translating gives CASSQPQGKLFF.

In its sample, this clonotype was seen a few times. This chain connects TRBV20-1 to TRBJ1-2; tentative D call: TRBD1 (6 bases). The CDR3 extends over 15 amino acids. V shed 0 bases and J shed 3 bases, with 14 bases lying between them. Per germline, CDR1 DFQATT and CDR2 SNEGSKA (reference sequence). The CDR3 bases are TGCAGTGCTAGAGATATGAATGGGGGCGACTATGGCTACACCTTC. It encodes CSARDMNGGDYGYTF.

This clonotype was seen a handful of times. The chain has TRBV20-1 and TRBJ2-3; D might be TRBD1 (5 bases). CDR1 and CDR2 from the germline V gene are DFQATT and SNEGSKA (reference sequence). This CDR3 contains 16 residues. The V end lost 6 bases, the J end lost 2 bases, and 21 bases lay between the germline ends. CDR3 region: CSADPDSAIPTDTQYF. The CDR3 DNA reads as TGCAGTGCAGATCCAGACAGCGCCATTCCCACAGATACGCAGTATTTT.

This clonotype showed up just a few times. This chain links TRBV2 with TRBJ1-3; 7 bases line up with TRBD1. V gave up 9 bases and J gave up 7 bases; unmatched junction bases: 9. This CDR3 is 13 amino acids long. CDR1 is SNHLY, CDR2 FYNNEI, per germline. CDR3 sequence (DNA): TGTGCCAGTGACGACAGGGCCGGCAACACCATATATTTT. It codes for CASDDRAGNTIYF.

As DNA, the CDR3 is TGTGCCAGAAGCTTGGGACAGGGGGCGGGCGAGCAGTACTTC. Residues: CARSLGQGAGEQYF. This sequence joins TRBV5-3 and TRBJ2-7; 10 bases map to TRBD1. TRBV5-3 qualifies as an ORF whose function is uncertain. The J segment lost 6 bases and the V segment lost 0 bases, leaving 3 bases of the junction unmatched. The CDR3 consists of 14 residues.

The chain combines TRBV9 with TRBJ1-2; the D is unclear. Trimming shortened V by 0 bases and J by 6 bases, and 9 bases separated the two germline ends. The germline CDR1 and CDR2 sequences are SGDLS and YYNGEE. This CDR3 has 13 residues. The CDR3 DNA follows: TGTGCCAGCAGCGTAGTGGGAGGCGATGGCTACACCTTC. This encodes CASSVVGGDGYTF.

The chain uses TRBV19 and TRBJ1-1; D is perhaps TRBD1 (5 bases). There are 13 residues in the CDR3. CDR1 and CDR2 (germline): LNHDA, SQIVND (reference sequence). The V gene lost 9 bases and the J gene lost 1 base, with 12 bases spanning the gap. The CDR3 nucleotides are TGTGCCAGCGGACGGGGACCGAACACTGAAGCTTTCTTT. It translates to CASGRGPNTEAFF.

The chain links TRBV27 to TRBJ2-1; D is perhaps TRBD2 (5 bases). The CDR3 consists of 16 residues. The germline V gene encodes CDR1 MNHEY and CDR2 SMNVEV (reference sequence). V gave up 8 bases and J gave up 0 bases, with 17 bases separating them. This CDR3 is CASASGLPSSYNEQFF. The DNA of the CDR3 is TGTGCCAGCGCCTCTGGACTTCCGAGCTCCTACAATGAGCAGTTCTTC.

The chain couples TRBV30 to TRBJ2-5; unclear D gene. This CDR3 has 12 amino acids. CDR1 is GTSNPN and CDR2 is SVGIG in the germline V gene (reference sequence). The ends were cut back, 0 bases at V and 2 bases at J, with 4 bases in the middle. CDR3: CAWSVQQETQYF. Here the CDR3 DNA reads TGTGCCTGGAGTGTCCAGCAAGAGACCCAGTACTTC. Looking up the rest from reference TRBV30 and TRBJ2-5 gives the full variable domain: SQTIHQWPATLVQPVGSPLSLECTVEGTSNPNLYWYRQAAGRGLQLLFYSVGIGQISSEVPQNLSASRPQDRQFILSSKKLLLSDSGFYLCAWSVQQETQYFGPGTRLLVL.

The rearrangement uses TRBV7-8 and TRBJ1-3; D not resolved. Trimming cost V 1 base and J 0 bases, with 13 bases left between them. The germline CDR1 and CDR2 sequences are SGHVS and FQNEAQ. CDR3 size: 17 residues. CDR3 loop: CASSLVPDVNSGNTIYF. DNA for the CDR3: TGTGCCAGCAGCTTAGTGCCAGACGTTAACTCTGGAAACACCATATATTTT.

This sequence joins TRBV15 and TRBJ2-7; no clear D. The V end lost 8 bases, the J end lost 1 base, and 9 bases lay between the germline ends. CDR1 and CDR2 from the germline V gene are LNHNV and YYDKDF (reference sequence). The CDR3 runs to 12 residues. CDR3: CATGVGSYEQYF. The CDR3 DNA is TGTGCCACCGGCGTCGGATCCTACGAGCAGTACTTC.

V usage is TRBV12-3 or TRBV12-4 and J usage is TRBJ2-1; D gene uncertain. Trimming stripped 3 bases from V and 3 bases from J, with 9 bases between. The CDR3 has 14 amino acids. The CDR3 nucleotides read TGTGCCAGCAGTTTTGACGTAGTCTACAATGAGCAGTTCTTC. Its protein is CASSFDVVYNEQFF.

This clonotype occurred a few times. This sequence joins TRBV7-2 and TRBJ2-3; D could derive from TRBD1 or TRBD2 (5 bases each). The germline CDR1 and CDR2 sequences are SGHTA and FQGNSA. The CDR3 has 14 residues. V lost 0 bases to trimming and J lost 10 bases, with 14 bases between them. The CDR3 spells CASSLASGAGAQYF. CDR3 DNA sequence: TGTGCCAGCAGCTTAGCGAGTGGGGCGGGTGCGCAGTATTTT.

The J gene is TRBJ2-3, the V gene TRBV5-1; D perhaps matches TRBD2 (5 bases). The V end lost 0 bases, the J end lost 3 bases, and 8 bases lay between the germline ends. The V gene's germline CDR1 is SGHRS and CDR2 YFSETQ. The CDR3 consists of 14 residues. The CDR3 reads CASSLGSGTDTQYF. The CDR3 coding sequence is TGCGCCAGCAGCTTGGGGTCGGGGACAGATACGCAGTATTTT.

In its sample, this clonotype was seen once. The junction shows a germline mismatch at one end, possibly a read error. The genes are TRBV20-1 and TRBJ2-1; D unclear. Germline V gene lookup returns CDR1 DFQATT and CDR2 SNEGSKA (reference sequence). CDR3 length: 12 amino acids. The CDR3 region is CSARDSLHLNVF. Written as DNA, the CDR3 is TGCAGTGCTAGAGATTCCTTACACCTTAACGTCTTC.

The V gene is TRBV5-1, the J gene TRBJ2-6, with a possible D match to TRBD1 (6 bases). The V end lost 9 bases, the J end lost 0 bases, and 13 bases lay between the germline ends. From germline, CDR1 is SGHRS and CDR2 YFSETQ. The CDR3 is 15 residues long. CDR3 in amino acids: CATHLGGSGANVLTF. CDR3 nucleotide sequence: TGCGCCACCCACCTAGGGGGCTCTGGGGCCAACGTCCTGACTTTC. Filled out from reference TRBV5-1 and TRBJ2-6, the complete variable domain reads KAGVTQTPRYLIKTRGQQVTLSCSPISGHRSVSWYQQTPGQGLQFLFEYFSETQRNKGNFPGRFSGRQFSNSRSEMNVSTLELGDSALYLCATHLGGSGANVLTFGAGSRLTVL.

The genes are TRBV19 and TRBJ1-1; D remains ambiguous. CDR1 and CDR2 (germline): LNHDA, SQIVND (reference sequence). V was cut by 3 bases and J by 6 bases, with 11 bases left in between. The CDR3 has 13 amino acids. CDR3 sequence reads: CASSIALGSEAFF. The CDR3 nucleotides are TGTGCCAGTAGTATTGCTCTGGGTTCTGAAGCTTTCTTT. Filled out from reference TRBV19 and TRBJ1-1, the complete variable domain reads DGGITQSPKYLFRKEGQNVTLSCEQNLNHDAMYWYRQDPGQGLRLIYYSQIVNDFQKGDIAEGYSVSREKKESFPLTVTSAQKNPTAFYLCASSIALGSEAFFGQGTRLTVV.